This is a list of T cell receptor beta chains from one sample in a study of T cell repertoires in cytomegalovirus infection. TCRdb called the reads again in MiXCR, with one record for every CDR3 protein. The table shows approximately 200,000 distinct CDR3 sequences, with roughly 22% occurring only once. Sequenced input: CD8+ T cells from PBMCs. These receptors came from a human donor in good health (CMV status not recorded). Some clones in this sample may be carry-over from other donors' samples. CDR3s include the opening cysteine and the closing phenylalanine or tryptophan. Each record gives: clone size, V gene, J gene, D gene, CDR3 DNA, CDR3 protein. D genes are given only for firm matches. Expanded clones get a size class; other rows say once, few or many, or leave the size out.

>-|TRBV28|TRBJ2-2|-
TGTGCCAGCAGAACCCTCAGGGGCGCTAACACCGGGGAGCTGTTTTTT
CASRTLRGANTGELFF
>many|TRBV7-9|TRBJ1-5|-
TGTGCCAGCAGCCCGGACACGACTTCCAATCAGCCCCAGCATTTT
CASSPDTTSNQPQHF
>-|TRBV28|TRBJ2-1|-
TGTGCCGTACACAGGGAGGGGAGTGAGCAGTTCTTC
CAVHREGSEQFF
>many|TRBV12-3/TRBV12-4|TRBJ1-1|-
TGTGCCAGCAGTGGCCCGGGGGGCACTGAAGCTTTCTTT
CASSGPGGTEAFF
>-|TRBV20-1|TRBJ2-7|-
TGCAGTGCCCAGGGAGGGGGACGCTACGAGCAGTACTTC
CSAQGGGRYEQYF
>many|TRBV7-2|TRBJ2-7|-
TGTGCCAGCAGCTCGGAATTGTGGCTGGACGAGCAGTACTTC
CASSSELWLDEQYF
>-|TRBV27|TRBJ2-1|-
TGTGCCAGCAGTTTATCTTTGGGGGCCATGGATGAGCAGTTCTTC
CASSLSLGAMDEQFF
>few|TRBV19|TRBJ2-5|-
TGTGCCAGTAGTCCCAGGGATCTGGCCCCCAGAGAGACCCAGTACTTC
CASSPRDLAPRETQYF
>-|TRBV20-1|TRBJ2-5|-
TGCAGTGCTAGAGAGGAGCCCCGATTAAGCGAGACCCAGTACTTC
CSAREEPRLSETQYF
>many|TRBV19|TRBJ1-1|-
TGTGCCAGTAGTATGGCGGGGTCGGCGACTGAAGCTTTCTTT
CASSMAGSATEAFF
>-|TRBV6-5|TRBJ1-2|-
TGTGCCAGCAGTGGACAGAGCTACTATGGCTACACCTTC
CASSGQSYYGYTF
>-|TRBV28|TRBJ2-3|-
TGTGCCAGCGAGCTGGGGGCAGGAGGCACAGATACGCAGTATTTT
CASELGAGGTDTQYF
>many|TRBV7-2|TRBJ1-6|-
TGTGCCAGCAGCTGGGCCCCCCGGGGGGGATGGGATTCACCCCTCCACTTT
CASSWAPRGGWDSPLHF
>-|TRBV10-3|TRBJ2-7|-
TGTGCCATCAGTGAGTCGAGGGGAGGATACGAGCAGTACTTC
CAISESRGGYEQYF
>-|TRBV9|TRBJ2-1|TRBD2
TGTGCCAGCAGCCAAGCTGGCGGGGGGGTAAACAATGAGCAGTTCTTC
CASSQAGGGVNNEQFF
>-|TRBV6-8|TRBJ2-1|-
TGTGCCAGCAGTTACTCAGTGAACAATGAGCAGTTCTTC
CASSYSVNNEQFF
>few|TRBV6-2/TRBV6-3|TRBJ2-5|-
TGTGCCAGCGGATTATCCCCCCGGGACACCCAAGAGACCCAGTACTTC
CASGLSPRDTQETQYF
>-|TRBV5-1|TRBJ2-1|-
TGCGCCAGCAGCTTGGACCGGCGCGAGCAGTTCTTC
CASSLDRREQFF
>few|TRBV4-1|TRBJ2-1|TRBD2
TGCGCCAGCAGCCAAGCAAGCGGGGGGGATGAGCAGTTCTTC
CASSQASGGDEQFF
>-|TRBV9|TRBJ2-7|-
TGTGCCAGCAGCGTAGGGCCAGGCTCGGCCTACGAGCAGTACTTC
CASSVGPGSAYEQYF
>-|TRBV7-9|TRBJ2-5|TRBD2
TGTGCCAGCAGTTCCGGACTAGCGGGGCTCTCAGAGACCCAGTACTTC
CASSSGLAGLSETQYF
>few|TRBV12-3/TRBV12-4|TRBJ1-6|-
TGTGCCAGAAAAGAACCGGATTCACCCCTCCACTTT
CARKEPDSPLHF
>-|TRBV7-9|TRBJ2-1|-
TGTGCCAGCAGCTTAGGTTGGATGAATGAGCAGTTCTTC
CASSLGWMNEQFF
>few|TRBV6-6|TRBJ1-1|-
TGTGCCAGCAGTTTAACAGGGTTCGACACTGAAGCTTTCTTT
CASSLTGFDTEAFF
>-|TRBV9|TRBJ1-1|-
TGTGCCAGCAGCGTAGAGGCGACCGACACTGAAGCTTTCTTT
CASSVEATDTEAFF
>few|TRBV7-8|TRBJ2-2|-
TGTGCCAGCAGCCTCTTCCCCAGTGCGGGCACCGGGGAGCTGTTTTTT
CASSLFPSAGTGELFF
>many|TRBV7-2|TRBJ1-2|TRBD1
TGTGCCAGCAGCCCCAGGGACAGGGGCGTTGGATATGGCTACACCTTC
CASSPRDRGVGYGYTF
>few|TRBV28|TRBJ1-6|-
TGTGCCAGCAGAGCAGGGCCCGGGGCACCCCTCCACTTT
CASRAGPGAPLHF
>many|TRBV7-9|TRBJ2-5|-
TGTGCCAGCAGCCGCGGCTTAGCGGCACAAGAGACCCAGTACTTC
CASSRGLAAQETQYF
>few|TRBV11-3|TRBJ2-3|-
TGTGCCAGCAGCTCCCCGGACTCCGCCCCAGCAACAGATACGCAGTATTTT
CASSSPDSAPATDTQYF
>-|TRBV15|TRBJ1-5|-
TGTGCCACCAGCAGAGATCTTGGGGGAAATCAGCCCCAGCATTTT
CATSRDLGGNQPQHF
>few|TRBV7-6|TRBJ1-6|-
TGTGCCAGCAGCTTAGTGGTGGGGGACTATAATTCACCCCTCCACTTT
CASSLVVGDYNSPLHF
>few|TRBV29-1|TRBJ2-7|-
TGCAGCGCCCAGGGGTCCACACTGTCCTCCTACGAGCAGTACTTC
CSAQGSTLSSYEQYF
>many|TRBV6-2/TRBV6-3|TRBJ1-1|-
TGTGCCAGCAACGGGGCCGGCACTGAAGCTTTCTTT
CASNGAGTEAFF
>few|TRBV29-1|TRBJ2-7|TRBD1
TGCAGCGCCCGGACAGGGGAGAGTTACGAGCAGTACTTC
CSARTGESYEQYF
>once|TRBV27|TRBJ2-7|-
TGTGCCAGCAGTTCCTTATCCGGCTACGAGCAGTACTTC
CASSSLSGYEQYF
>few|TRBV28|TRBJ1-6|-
TGTGCCAGCAGTTTCGCGACGGGGGATAATTCACCCCTCCACTTT
CASSFATGDNSPLHF
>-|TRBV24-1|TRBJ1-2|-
TGTGCCACCAGTGATTTCGGGGAGCCCTACACCTTC
CATSDFGEPYTF
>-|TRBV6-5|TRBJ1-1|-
TGTGCCAGCAGTTGGCAGACCACGAACATTGAAGCTTTCTTT
CASSWQTTNIEAFF
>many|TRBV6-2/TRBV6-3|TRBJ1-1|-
TGTGCCAGCAGTTACGGGGGCTTGAACACTGAAGCTTTCTTT
CASSYGGLNTEAFF
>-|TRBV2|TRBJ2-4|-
TGTGCCATTTCTCCTACCGGGACACCAACAAACATTCAGTACTTC
CAISPTGTPTNIQYF
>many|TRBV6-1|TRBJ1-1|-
TGTGCCAGCCTAACGTGGGGAACTGAAGCTTTCTTT
CASLTWGTEAFF
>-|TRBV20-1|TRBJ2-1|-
TGCAGTGCTAGAGATTTGACAGGGAGGAACTACAATGAGCAGTTCTTC
CSARDLTGRNYNEQFF
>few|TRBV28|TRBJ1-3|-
TGTGCCAGCAGTCCCAGGGGTACTGGAAACACCATATATTTT
CASSPRGTGNTIYF
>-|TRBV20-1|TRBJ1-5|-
TGCAGTGCTAGGGACCCTCTAGGGCAGCCCCAGCATTTT
CSARDPLGQPQHF
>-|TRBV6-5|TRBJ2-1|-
TGTGCCAGCAGTTACTCGATGGGGGACTTACTCTACAATGAGCAGTTCTTC
CASSYSMGDLLYNEQFF
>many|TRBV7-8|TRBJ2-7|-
TGTGCCAGCAGGCAGGGCCCGGGGCCCTCCTACGAGCAGTACTTC
CASRQGPGPSYEQYF
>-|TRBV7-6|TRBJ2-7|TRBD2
TGTGCCAGCAGCTTAGAGGCGGGGGGCGGCTACGAGCAGTACTTC
CASSLEAGGGYEQYF
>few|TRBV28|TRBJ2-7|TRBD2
TGTGCCAGCAGTTTATCGATCGCGGGGGGAGACGAGCAGTACTTC
CASSLSIAGGDEQYF
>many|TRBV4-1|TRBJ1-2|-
TGCGCCAGCAGCCAAGATCGAGAGGTTAACTATGGCTACACCTTC
CASSQDREVNYGYTF
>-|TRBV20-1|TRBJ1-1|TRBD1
TGCAGTGCTAGAGAGGTAATCAGGGGGAATACTGAAGCTTTCTTT
CSAREVIRGNTEAFF
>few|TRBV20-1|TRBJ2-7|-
TGCAGTGCTAGTTCGAGGGGGGCACTAATTTTCTACGAGCAGTACTTC
CSASSRGALIFYEQYF
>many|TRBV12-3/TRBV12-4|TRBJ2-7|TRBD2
TGTGCCAGCAGTTTGTTAGGGCTAGCGGGGGTGGACTACGAGCAGTACTTC
CASSLLGLAGVDYEQYF
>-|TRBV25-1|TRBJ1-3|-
TGTGCCAGCAGCCCCGACAGGTTCTCTGGAAACACCATATATTTT
CASSPDRFSGNTIYF
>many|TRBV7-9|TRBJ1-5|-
TGTGCCAGCAGCTCACAGGGACCAAATCAGCCCCAGCATTTT
CASSSQGPNQPQHF